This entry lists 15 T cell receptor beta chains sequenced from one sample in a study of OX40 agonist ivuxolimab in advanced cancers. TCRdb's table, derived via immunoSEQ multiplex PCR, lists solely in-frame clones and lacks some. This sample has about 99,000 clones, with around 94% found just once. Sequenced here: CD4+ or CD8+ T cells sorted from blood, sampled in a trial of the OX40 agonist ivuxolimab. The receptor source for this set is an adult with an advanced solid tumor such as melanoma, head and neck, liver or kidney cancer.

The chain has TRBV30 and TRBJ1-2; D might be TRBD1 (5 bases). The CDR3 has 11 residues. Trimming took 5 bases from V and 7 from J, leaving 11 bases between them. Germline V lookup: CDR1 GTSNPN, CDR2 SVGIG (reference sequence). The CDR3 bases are TGTGCCTGGGGGACGGATTCTGGCTACACCTTC. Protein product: CAWGTDSGYTF.

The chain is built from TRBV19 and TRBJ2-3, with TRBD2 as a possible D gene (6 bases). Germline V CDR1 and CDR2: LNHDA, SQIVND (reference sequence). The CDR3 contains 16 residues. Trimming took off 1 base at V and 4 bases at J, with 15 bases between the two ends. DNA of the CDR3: TGTGCCAGTAGTATAGTGGGGGGAACGGGTCCAGATACGCAGTATTTT. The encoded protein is CASSIVGGTGPDTQYF.

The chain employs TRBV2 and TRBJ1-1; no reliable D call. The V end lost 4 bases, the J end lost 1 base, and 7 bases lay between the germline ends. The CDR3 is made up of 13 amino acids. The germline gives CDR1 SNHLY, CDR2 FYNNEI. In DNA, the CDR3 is TGTGCCAGCAGTGCCCACAAGAACACTGAAGCTTTCTTT. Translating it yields CASSAHKNTEAFF.

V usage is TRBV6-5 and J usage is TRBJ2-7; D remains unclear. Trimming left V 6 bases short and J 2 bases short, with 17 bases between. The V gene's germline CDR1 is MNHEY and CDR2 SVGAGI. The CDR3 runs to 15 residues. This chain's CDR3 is CASSPGPSTPYEQYF. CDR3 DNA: TGTGCCAGCAGCCCCGGACCCTCGACCCCCTACGAGCAGTACTTC.

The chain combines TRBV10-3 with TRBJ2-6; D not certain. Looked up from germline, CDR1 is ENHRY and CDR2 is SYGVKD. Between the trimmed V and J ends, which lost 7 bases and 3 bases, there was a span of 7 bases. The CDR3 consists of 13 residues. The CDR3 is CAITPGGANVLTF. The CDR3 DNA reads TGTGCCATCACTCCCGGTGGGGCCAACGTCCTGACTTTC.

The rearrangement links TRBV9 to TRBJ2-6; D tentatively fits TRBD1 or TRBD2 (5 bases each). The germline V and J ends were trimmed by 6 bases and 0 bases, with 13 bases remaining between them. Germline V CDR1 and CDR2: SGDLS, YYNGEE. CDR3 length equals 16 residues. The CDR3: CASMLGESSGANVLTF. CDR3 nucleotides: TGTGCCAGCATGCTGGGGGAGAGCTCTGGGGCCAACGTCCTGACTTTC.

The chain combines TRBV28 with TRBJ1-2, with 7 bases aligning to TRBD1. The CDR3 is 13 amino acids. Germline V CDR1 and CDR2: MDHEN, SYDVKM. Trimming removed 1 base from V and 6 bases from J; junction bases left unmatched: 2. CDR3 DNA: TGTGCCAGCAGTTTATTGGACAGGAATGGCTACACCTTC. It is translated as CASSLLDRNGYTF.

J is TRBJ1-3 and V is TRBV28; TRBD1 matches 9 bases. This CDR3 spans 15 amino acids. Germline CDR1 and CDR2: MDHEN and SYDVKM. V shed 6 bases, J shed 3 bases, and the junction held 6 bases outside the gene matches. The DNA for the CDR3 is TGTGCCAGCAGACAGGGACAGGGAGGTGGAAACACCATATATTTT. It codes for CASRQGQGGGNTIYF.

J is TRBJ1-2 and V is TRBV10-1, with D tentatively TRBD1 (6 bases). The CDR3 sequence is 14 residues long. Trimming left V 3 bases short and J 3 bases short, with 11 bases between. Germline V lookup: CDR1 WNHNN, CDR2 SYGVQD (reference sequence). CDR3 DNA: TGCGCCAGCAGTGAAGGGGGATCGGACTATGGCTACACCTTC. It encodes CASSEGGSDYGYTF.

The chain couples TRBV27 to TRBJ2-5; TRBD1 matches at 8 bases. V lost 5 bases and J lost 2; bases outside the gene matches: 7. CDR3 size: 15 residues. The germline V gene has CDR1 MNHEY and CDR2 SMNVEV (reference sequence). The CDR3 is CASSPWDRPQETQYF. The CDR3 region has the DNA TGTGCCAGCAGTCCCTGGGACAGGCCTCAAGAGACCCAGTACTTC.

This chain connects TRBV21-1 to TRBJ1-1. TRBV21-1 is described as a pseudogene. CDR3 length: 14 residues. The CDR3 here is CASSKGKVGTEAFF. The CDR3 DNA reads TGTGCCAGCAGCAAGGGGAAGGTGGGCACTGAAGCTTTCTTT.

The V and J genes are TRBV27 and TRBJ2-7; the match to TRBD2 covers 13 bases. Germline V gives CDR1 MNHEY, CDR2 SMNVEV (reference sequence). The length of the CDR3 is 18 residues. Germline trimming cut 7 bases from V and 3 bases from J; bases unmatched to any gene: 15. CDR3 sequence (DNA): TGTGCCAGCACCCGAGGGGGGCTTGGACTAGCGGGAGACTACGAGCAGTACTTC. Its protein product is CASTRGGLGLAGDYEQYF.

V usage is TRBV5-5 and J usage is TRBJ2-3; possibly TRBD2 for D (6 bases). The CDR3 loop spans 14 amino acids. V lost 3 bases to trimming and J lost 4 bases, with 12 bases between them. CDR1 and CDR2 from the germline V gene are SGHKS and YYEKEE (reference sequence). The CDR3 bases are TGTGCCAGCAGCTCGACTAGAGGGGCAGATACGCAGTATTTT. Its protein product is CASSSTRGADTQYF. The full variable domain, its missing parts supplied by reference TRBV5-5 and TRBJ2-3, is DAGVTQSPTHLIKTRGQQVTLRCSPISGHKSVSWYQQVLGQGPQFIFQYYEKEERGRGNFPDRFSARQFPNYSSELNVNALLLGDSALYLCASSSTRGADTQYFGPGTRLTVL.

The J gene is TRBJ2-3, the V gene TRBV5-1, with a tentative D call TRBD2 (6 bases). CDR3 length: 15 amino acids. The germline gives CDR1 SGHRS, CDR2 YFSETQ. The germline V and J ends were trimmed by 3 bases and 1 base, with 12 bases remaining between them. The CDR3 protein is CASSWRGRGTDTQYF. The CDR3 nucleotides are TGCGCCAGCAGCTGGCGGGGACGGGGCACAGATACGCAGTATTTT.

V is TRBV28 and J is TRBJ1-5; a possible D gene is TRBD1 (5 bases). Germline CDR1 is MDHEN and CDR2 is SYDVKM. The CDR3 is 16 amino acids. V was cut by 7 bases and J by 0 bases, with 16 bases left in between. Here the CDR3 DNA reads TGTGCCAGCACCTATGGGGGGGGTACTAGCAATCAGCCCCAGCATTTT. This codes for CASTYGGGTSNQPQHF.